The clone carrying this T cell receptor beta chain was recorded only once. Original analysis: Estimated nucleated cell counts came from reference gene primer amplification. Assay used: immunoSEQ multiplex PCR; TCRdb lists only in-frame clones, some missing. V, J and clone size were drawn from that table, and D and trimming were deduced from the DNA. The sample holds 150,000 to 200,000 clones; 80% to 90% are singletons and the top ten take approximately 2%. The sample belongs to a study of blood T cell repertoires in COVID-19. Looking at the study overall: The study drew acute and convalescent COVID-19 samples from the United States, Italy and Spain. T cells, B-cell-depleted T cells, or PBMCs supplied cDNA or gDNA.

The CDR3 runs 14 residues. Germline V CDR1 and CDR2: SGHRS, YFSETQ. The germline V and J ends were trimmed by 1 base and 3 bases, with 10 bases remaining between them. This sequence joins TRBV5-1 and TRBJ1-1; a possible D gene is TRBD1 (6 bases). The clonotype originates from a man between 18 and 29 years old who had recovered from COVID-19. Sequenced material: peripheral blood. CDR3 sequence: CASSLQGGDTEAFF. DNA of the CDR3: TGCGCCAGCAGCTTGCAAGGGGGTGACACTGAAGCTTTCTTT.